This T cell receptor (beta chain) is drawn from a study of patients and donors after allogeneic stem cell transplantation. CDR1 is MNHEY and CDR2 is SVGAGI in the germline V gene. The CDR3 is 12 amino acids. With 6 bases clipped from V and 5 bases from J, the junction kept 0 bases outside the gene matches. This clonotype was counted between two and nine times. TCRdb redid the calling of the RT-PCR reads with MiXCR, one entry per CDR3 protein. The data show about 410,000 distinct CDR3 sequences, about a sixth seen once. The V and J genes are TRBV6-5 and TRBJ1-4; TRBD1 aligns across 7 bases. The sequence was collected from a human donor who was either an allogeneic HSCT recipient or a stem cell or donor lymphocyte infusion donor (not recorded which). It is not recorded whose cells these are; they may come from a transplant donor. What was sequenced was blood, either unsorted or a sorted T cell fraction (not recorded which). This chain's CDR3 is CASRTGNEKLFF. The CDR3 nucleotides read TGTGCCAGCAGGACAGGGAATGAAAAACTGTTTTTT.